These 7 T cell receptor beta chains originate from one sample sequenced in a study of blood T cell repertoires in COVID-19. Some clones are missing from TCRdb's copy, which holds only in-frame ones; the method was immunoSEQ multiplex PCR. The sample has under 300,000 clones; 60% to 75% are singletons. Sequenced sample: peripheral blood. The receptors shown here come from a woman of 80 years or more with acute or convalescent COVID-19.

The chain couples TRBV4-2 to TRBJ2-5, with 10 positions matching TRBD2. Germline loops: CDR1 LGHNA, CDR2 YNFKEQ. This CDR3 is built from 20 residues. The V and J ends lost 0 bases and 2 bases, in that order; junction bases with no gene match: 15. The CDR3 DNA sequence: TGTGCCAGCAGCCAAGATACTAGCGGGATCGTTCAGAGACTTCAAGAGACCCAGTACTTC. It translates to CASSQDTSGIVQRLQETQYF.

The chain carries TRBV7-2 and TRBJ2-5; 9 nucleotides match TRBD2. Per germline, CDR1 SGHTA and CDR2 FQGNSA. The CDR3 sequence is 16 residues long. J lost 4 bases, V lost 1 base, and 7 bases had no gene match. The CDR3 DNA reads as TGTGCCAGCAGCTTAGGTAGCGGGGGAAATGGAGAGACCCAGTACTTC. Translating gives CASSLGSGGNGETQYF. Complete variable domain (other parts from reference TRBV7-2 and TRBJ2-5): GAGVSQSPSNKVTEKGKDVELRCDPISGHTALYWYRQSLGQGLEFLIYFQGNSAPDKSGLPSDRFSAERTGGSVSTLTIQRTQQEDSAVYLCASSLGSGGNGETQYFGPGTRLLVL.

For the CDR3, the DNA is TGTGCCAGCAGCTTAGCGCAGAGGAACAGGAGATTCACAGATACGCAGTATTTT. Translating gives CASSLAQRNRRFTDTQYF. The chain has TRBV7-2 and TRBJ2-3; a weak D match, TRBD1 (5 bases). V lost 0 bases and J 2 bases, leaving 18 bases between the germline ends. The CDR3 length is 18 residues. CDR1 is SGHTA, CDR2 FQGNSA, per germline.

The CDR3 protein is CASSPTGSGELFF. The CDR3 nucleotides are TGTGCCAGCAGTCCGACAGGGTCCGGGGAGCTGTTTTTT. The chain uses TRBV5-6 and TRBJ2-2; 7 bases are shared with TRBD1. CDR1 is SGHDT and CDR2 is YYEEEE in the germline V gene. With V trimmed by 5 bases and J by 6 bases, 4 bases remained unmatched. The CDR3 extends over 13 amino acids.

The chain uses TRBV11-2 and TRBJ2-3, with TRBD2 matching over 11 bases. J was trimmed by 6 bases and V by 5 bases; bases with no gene match: 13. Germline assignment: CDR1 SGHAT and CDR2 FQNNGV. CDR3 size: 17 residues. For the CDR3, the DNA is TGTGCCAGCAGCCCGAATAGCGGGAGGGGCCCCGACGATACGCAGTATTTT. It codes for CASSPNSGRGPDDTQYF.

A single count supports this clone. This sequence joins TRBV2 and TRBJ1-2; D is unresolved. Trimming stripped 0 bases from V and 8 bases from J, with 16 bases between. This CDR3 spans 15 amino acids. Looked up from germline, CDR1 is SNHLY and CDR2 is FYNNEI. The CDR3 DNA is TGTGCCAGCAGTGAAGCGCTTGTAAAGTTGAGGGGCTACACCTTC. Residues: CASSEALVKLRGYTF.

This rearrangement joins TRBV7-9 to TRBJ2-7; the D gene is possibly TRBD2 (6 bases). This CDR3 contains 13 residues. V lost 1 base and J lost 7, with 11 bases in between. CDR1 and CDR2 (germline): SEHNR, FQNEAQ (reference sequence). The CDR3 coding sequence is TGTGCCAGCAGCTTAGTTATCGCGGGGGAGCAGTACTTC. It translates to CASSLVIAGEQYF. Supplemented by reference TRBV7-9 and TRBJ2-7, the full variable domain reads DTGVSQNPRHKITKRGQNVTFRCDPISEHNRLYWYRQTLGQGPEFLTYFQNEAQLEKSRLLSDRFSAERPKGSFSTLEIQRTEQGDSAMYLCASSLVIAGEQYFGPGTRLTVT.